A selection of T cell receptor beta chains follows, all from one sample in a study of CXCR3-negative and CXCR3-positive naive CD8 T cells. TCRdb reprocessed the 5' RACE reads and reports one entry per CDR3 protein, with no DNA. The sample table includes fewer than 10,000 distinct CDR3 sequences. Sequencing used naive CXCR3- CD8+ T cells from blood. The origin of the receptors is a human donor in good health. Some clones in this sample may be carry-over from other donors' samples. CDR3s include the opening cysteine and the closing phenylalanine or tryptophan. Size is omitted from some rows. Given values are once, few, many or a class for expanded clones.

medium-sized	TRBJ2-3	TRBV20-1	CSVDSPGHNTDTQYF
medium-sized	TRBJ1-2	TRBV25-1	CASSQMGGPNYGYTF
-	TRBJ2-7	TRBV2	CASSEGQLAGVPNEQYF
-	TRBJ1-1	TRBV29-1	CSSTEGGTEAFF
-	TRBJ1-1	TRBV20-1	CSASVPDRGLTEAFF
-	TRBJ2-5	TRBV2	CASTGRNLQETQYF
-	TRBJ2-5	TRBV14	CASSQGGRYQETQYF
-	TRBJ2-2	TRBV28	CASSLQGSFRELFF
-	TRBJ2-7	TRBV29-1	CSVRQEATYEQYF
-	TRBJ1-4	TRBV12-3/TRBV12-4	CASNPGGEKLFF
-	TRBJ1-1	TRBV27	CASSLGGNTEAFF
medium-sized	TRBJ2-1	TRBV4-3	CASSQAAGGIYNEQFF
-	TRBJ2-1	TRBV29-1	CSLGLAEYNEQFF
-	TRBJ2-3	TRBV7-2	CASSQRGANAIDTQYF
-	TRBJ1-4	TRBV29-1	CSVGGDRRNEKLFF
-	TRBJ1-2	TRBV5-1	CASSLELNVIYGYTF
medium-sized	TRBJ2-1	TRBV29-1	CSVGPGLAGVRDSYNEQFF
medium-sized	TRBJ2-7	TRBV15	CATSDNYEQYF
medium-sized	TRBJ2-7	TRBV7-9	CASSPQNSYEQYF
medium-sized	TRBJ2-5	TRBV29-1	CSVEDPAGKETQYF
medium-sized	TRBJ2-7	TRBV27	CASSFVQGASYEQYF
-	TRBJ2-7	TRBV9	CASSVAGETSYYEQYF
-	TRBJ2-7	TRBV29-1	CSAGLAGAEEQYF
medium-sized	TRBJ2-1	TRBV6-2/TRBV6-3	CASSYSTAPSSYNEQFF
medium-sized	TRBJ2-5	TRBV29-1	CSVEDPLVEKETQYF
-	TRBJ1-3	TRBV29-1	CSVEWTGDWNTIYF
medium-sized	TRBJ2-7	TRBV10-2	CASSEDRGPYEQYF
-	TRBJ1-1	TRBV7-3	CASSQYGGQGLNTEAFF